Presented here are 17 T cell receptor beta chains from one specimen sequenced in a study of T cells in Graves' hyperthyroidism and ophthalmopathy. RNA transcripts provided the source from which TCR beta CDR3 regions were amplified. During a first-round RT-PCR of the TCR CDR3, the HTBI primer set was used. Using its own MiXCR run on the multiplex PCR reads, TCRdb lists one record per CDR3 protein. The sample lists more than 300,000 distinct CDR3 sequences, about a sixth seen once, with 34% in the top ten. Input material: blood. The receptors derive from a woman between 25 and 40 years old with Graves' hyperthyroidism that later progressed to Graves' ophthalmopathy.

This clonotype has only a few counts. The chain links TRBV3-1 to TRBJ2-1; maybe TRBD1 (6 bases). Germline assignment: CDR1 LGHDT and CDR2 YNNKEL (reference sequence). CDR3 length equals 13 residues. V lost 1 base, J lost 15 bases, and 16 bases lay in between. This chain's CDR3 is CASSQVIFGGLFF. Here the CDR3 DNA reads TGTGCCAGCAGCCAAGTGATATTTGGGGGCCTGTTCTTC.

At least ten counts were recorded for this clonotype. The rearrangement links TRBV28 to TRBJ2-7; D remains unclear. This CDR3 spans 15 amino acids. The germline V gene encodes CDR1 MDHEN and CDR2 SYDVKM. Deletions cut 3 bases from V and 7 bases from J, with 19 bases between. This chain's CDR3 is CASSLNREGLGEQYF. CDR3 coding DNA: TGTGCCAGCAGTTTGAACAGAGAAGGCCTCGGGGAGCAGTACTTC.

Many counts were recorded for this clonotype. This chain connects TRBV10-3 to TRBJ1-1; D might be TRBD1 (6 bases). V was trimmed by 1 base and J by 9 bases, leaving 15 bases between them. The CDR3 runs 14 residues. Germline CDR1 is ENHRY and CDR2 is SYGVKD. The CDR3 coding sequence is TGTGCCATCAGTGAGTTAACCAACCGGGACAAAGCTTTCTTT. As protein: CAISELTNRDKAFF.

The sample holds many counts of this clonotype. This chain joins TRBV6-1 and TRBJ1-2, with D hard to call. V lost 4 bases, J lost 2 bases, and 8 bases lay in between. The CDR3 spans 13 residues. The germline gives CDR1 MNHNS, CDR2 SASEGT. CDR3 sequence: CASSAQWNYGYTF. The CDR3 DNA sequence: TGTGCCAGCAGTGCACAGTGGAACTATGGCTACACCTTC.

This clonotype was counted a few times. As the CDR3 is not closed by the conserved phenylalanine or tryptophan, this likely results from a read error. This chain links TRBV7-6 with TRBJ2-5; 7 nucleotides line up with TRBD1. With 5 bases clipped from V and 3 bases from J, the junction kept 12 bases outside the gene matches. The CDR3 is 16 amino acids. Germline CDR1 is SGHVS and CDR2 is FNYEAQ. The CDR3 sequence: CASSHLAGTEKETQYL. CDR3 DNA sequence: TGTGCCAGCAGCCATCTAGCCGGGACAGAAAAAGAGACCCAGTACCTC.

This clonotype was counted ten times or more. The chain's CDR3 is CASGLVSASPGSDEQFF. The DNA of the CDR3 is TGTGCTAGTGGTTTGGTATCGGCCTCACCAGGGTCCGATGAGCAGTTCTTC. This rearrangement joins TRBV12-5 to TRBJ2-1; D is possibly TRBD1 (5 bases). Trimming cost V 0 bases and J 8 bases, with 20 bases left between them. CDR3 length equals 17 residues. Germline V gives CDR1 LGHNT, CDR2 FRNRAP.

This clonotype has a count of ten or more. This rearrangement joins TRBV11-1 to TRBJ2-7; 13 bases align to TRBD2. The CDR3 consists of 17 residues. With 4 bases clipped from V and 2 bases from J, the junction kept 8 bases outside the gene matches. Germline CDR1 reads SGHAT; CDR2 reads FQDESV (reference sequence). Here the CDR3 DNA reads TGTGCCAGCAGCTCCCCACCCGGGACTAGCGGGACCTACGAGCAGTACTTC. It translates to CASSSPPGTSGTYEQYF.

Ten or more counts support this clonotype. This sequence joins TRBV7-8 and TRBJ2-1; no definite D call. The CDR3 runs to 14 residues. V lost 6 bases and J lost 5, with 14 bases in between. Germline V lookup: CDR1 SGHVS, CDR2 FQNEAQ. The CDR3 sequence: CASSLGRQNNEQFF. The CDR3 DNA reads TGTGCCAGCAGTCTCGGTAGGCAAAACAATGAGCAGTTCTTC.

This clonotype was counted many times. The CDR3 sequence: CASRLSYEQYF. CDR3 nucleotides: TGTGCCAGCAGGCTCTCCTACGAGCAGTACTTC. The chain has TRBV28 and TRBJ2-7; no reliable D call. CDR1 is MDHEN and CDR2 is SYDVKM in the germline V gene. Trimming took off 6 bases at V and 0 bases at J, with 3 bases between the two ends. This CDR3 comprises 11 residues.

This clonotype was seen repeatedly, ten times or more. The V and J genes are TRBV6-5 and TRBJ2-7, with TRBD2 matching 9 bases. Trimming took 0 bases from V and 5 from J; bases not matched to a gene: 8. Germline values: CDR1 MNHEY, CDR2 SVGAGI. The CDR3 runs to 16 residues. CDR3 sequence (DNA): TGTGCCAGCAGTTACTCCTTCCTAGCGGGGTTTAACGAGCAGTACTTC. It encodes CASSYSFLAGFNEQYF.

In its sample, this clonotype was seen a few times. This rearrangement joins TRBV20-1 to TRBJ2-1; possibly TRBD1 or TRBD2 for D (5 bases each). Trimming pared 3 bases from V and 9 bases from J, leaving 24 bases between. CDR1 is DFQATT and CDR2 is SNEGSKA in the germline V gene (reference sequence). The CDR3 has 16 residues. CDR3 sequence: CSASLARDGAWGEQFF. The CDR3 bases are TGCAGTGCTAGCCTAGCTCGGGACGGAGCCTGGGGTGAGCAGTTCTTC.

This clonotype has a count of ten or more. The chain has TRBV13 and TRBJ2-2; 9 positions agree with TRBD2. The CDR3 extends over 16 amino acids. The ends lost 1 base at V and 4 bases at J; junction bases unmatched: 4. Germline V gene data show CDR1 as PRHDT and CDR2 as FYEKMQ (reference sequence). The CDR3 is CASSLAVAGVTGELFF. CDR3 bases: TGTGCCAGCAGCTTAGCAGTAGCGGGAGTCACCGGGGAGCTGTTTTTT.

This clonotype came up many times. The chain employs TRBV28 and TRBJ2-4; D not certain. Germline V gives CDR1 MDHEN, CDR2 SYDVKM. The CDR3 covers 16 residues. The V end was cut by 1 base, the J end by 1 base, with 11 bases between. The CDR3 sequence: CASSLFRGEAKNIQYF. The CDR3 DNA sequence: TGTGCCAGCAGTTTATTCCGTGGCGAGGCCAAAAACATTCAGTACTTC.

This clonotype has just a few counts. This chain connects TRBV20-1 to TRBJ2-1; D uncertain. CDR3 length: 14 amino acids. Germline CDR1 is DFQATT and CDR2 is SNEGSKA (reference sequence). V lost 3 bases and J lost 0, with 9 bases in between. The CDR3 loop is CSARSYSSYNEQFF. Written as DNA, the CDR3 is TGCAGTGCTAGGAGTTACTCCTCCTACAATGAGCAGTTCTTC.

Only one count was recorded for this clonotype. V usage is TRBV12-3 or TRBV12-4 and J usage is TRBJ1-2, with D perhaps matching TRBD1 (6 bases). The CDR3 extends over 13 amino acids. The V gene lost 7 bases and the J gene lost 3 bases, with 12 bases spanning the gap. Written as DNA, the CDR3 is TGTGCCAGCACTGAAGGGGGGGACTATGGCTACACCTTC. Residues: CASTEGGDYGYTF.

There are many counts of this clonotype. In nucleotides, the CDR3 is TGCAGTGCACCGGGACTACTAGAGCAGTTCTTC. Its protein is CSAPGLLEQFF. This chain uses TRBV20-1 with TRBJ2-1, with 7 nucleotides matching TRBD2. V shed 6 bases and J 10 bases; nucleotides not matched to a gene: 6. CDR1 is DFQATT, CDR2 SNEGSKA, per germline (reference sequence). The CDR3 sequence is 11 residues long.

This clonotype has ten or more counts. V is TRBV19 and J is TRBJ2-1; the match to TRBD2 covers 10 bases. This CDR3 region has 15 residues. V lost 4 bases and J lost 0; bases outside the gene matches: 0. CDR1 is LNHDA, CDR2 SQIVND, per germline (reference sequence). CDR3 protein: CASSTSGSSYNEQFF. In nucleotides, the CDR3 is TGTGCCAGTAGTACTAGCGGGAGCTCCTACAATGAGCAGTTCTTC.